A single sample is the source of the 29 T cell receptor beta chains below, sequenced in a study of blood T cell repertoires in COVID-19. Produced via immunoSEQ multiplex PCR; TCRdb's table is partial and in-frame only. This table has more than 450,000 clones, roughly 87% appearing once. The sample consisted of PBMCs or T cells enriched from blood (not recorded which). The receptors here all came from a woman aged 18-29 years who had recovered from COVID-19.

The CDR3, as DNA: TGTGCCAGCAGCTTGGGACTCGGAGTGACCAGCGAGCAGTACTTC. Translated: CASSLGLGVTSEQYF. The rearrangement joins TRBV5-5 to TRBJ2-7, with no clear D. In germline, CDR1 is SGHKS, CDR2 YYEKEE (reference sequence). The ends were cut back, 0 bases at V and 6 bases at J, with 16 bases in the middle. The CDR3 spans 15 residues.

This clone was recorded once. This chain uses TRBV11-3 with TRBJ2-7, with 10 bases aligning to TRBD2. Germline assignment: CDR1 SGHNT and CDR2 YENEEA. The CDR3 contains 16 residues. V dropped 5 bases and J dropped 5; count of bases not matched to a gene: 12. The CDR3, as DNA: TGTGCCAGCAGCCTTAGCGGGGGGCCGTCTACCCACGAGCAGTACTTC. It is translated as CASSLSGGPSTHEQYF.

V and J are TRBV9 and TRBJ2-1; 13 bases are a match to TRBD2. This CDR3 spans 17 amino acids. Germline V gene sequence: CDR1 SGDLS, CDR2 YYNGEE. V lost 0 bases, J lost 9 bases, and 9 bases stayed unmatched. CDR3 DNA: TGTGCCAGCAGCGTAGCTACTAGCGGGGGGGCAGGAGGTGAGCAGTTCTTC. This sequence encodes CASSVATSGGAGGEQFF.

The V gene is TRBV30, the J gene TRBJ1-1, with 7 bases fitting TRBD1. V lost 0 bases, J lost 9 bases, and 10 bases stayed unmatched. This CDR3 has 14 amino acids. The germline V gene encodes CDR1 GTSNPN and CDR2 SVGIG (reference sequence). CDR3 loop: CAWSVLAGTAKAFF. The CDR3 region has the DNA TGTGCCTGGAGTGTACTCGCCGGGACAGCTAAAGCTTTCTTT.

The rearrangement joins TRBV27 to TRBJ2-2; tentatively, D is TRBD1 (5 bases). Germline CDR1 MNHEY, CDR2 SMNVEV (reference sequence). This CDR3 is 19 amino acids long. V was pared by 3 bases and J by 2 bases, with 22 bases between. The CDR3 spells CASSFRLRAGNLNTGELFF. CDR3 DNA: TGTGCCAGCAGTTTTCGTTTGCGAGCAGGGAATCTCAACACCGGGGAGCTGTTTTTT.

The chain is built from TRBV27 and TRBJ1-6, with D hard to call. This CDR3 region has 16 residues. The V end lost 3 bases, the J end lost 2 bases, and 11 bases lay between the germline ends. Germline CDR1 and CDR2: MNHEY and SMNVEV (reference sequence). CDR3 residues: CASSLGQRAYNSPLHF. The CDR3 nucleotides are TGTGCCAGCAGTTTGGGTCAACGGGCCTATAATTCACCCCTCCACTTT.

The genes are TRBV4-2 and TRBJ2-1, with TRBD2 as a possible D gene (7 bases). CDR1 is LGHNA and CDR2 is YNFKEQ in the germline V gene. The CDR3 runs 16 residues. The V end lost 4 bases, the J end lost 9 bases, and 22 bases lay between the germline ends. The chain's CDR3 is CASSPSLREGVREQFF. The CDR3 nucleotides read TGTGCCAGCAGCCCCAGTCTCAGGGAGGGGGTCCGTGAGCAGTTCTTC.

The rearrangement joins TRBV3-1 (or the pseudogene TRBV3-2) to TRBJ1-5, with TRBD1 as a possible D gene (5 bases). CDR1 is LGHDT, CDR2 YNNKEL, per germline (reference sequence). V was cut by 0 bases and J by 11 bases, with 20 bases left in between. The CDR3 extends over 16 amino acids. The CDR3 nucleotides are TGTGCCAGCAGCCAAGATTCGACAGCCTTATTGAGGTCCCAGCATTTT. Translated, it gives CASSQDSTALLRSQHF.

J is TRBJ2-1 and V is TRBV7-9, with D perhaps TRBD2 (6 bases). This CDR3 is built from 18 residues. V was pared by 5 bases and J by 2 bases, with 22 bases between. Germline values: CDR1 SEHNR, CDR2 FQNEAQ (reference sequence). CDR3 amino acids: CASSRETDGTFTYNEQFF. The CDR3 bases are TGTGCCAGCAGCCGAGAAACGGACGGGACTTTTACCTACAATGAGCAGTTCTTC.

The chain links TRBV11-2 to TRBJ1-1; D gene unclear. This CDR3 contains 16 residues. Per germline, CDR1 SGHAT and CDR2 FQNNGV. Deletions cut 4 bases from V and 3 bases from J, with 18 bases between. CDR3 in DNA: TGTGCCAGCAGCTCTCGGGGAAGGGTGGTGGACACTGAAGCTTTCTTT. Protein product: CASSSRGRVVDTEAFF. The variable domain in full, with the rest retrieved from reference TRBV11-2 and TRBJ1-1, is EAGVAQSPRYKIIEKRQSVAFWCNPISGHATLYWYQQILGQGPKLLIQFQNNGVVDDSQLPKDRFSAERLKGVDSTLKIQPAKLEDSAVYLCASSSRGRVVDTEAFFGQGTRLTVV.

The chain has TRBV5-1 and TRBJ2-1; no reliable D call. The length of the CDR3 is 12 residues. Germline CDR1 SGHRS, CDR2 YFSETQ. Trimming shortened V by 2 bases and J by 3 bases, and 3 bases separated the two germline ends. In nucleotides, the CDR3 is TGCGCCAGCAGCTTACTCTACAATGAGCAGTTCTTC. Residues: CASSLLYNEQFF.

This rearrangement joins TRBV2 to TRBJ1-3; 7 bases are a match to TRBD1. Germline V CDR1 and CDR2: SNHLY, FYNNEI. The CDR3 is 14 residues long. The V segment lost 3 bases and the J segment 6 bases; nucleotides outside the gene matches: 5. CDR3 protein: CASSEDRNKNTIYF. The CDR3 coding sequence is TGTGCCAGCAGTGAGGACAGGAATAAAAACACCATATATTTT.

The chain links TRBV9 to TRBJ2-1, with 9 bases identical to TRBD1. Per the germline V gene, CDR1 is SGDLS and CDR2 is YYNGEE. This CDR3 is built from 15 residues. V gave up 4 bases and J gave up 4 bases; unmatched junction bases: 6. The CDR3 DNA is TGTGCCAGCAGCCTGGGACAGGGCCCTTACAATGAGCAGTTCTTC. Translated: CASSLGQGPYNEQFF.

The chain employs TRBV30 and TRBJ1-4, with 7 positions matching TRBD1. The CDR3 runs 15 residues. In germline, CDR1 is GTSNPN, CDR2 SVGIG (reference sequence). Trimming cost V 2 bases and J 4 bases; bases outside gene matches: 7. The CDR3: CAWSRRDRLNEKLFF. DNA for the CDR3: TGTGCCTGGAGTAGAAGGGACAGACTTAATGAAAAACTGTTTTTT. Filled out from reference TRBV30 and TRBJ1-4, the complete variable domain reads SQTIHQWPATLVQPVGSPLSLECTVEGTSNPNLYWYRQAAGRGLQLLFYSVGIGQISSEVPQNLSASRPQDRQFILSSKKLLLSDSGFYLCAWSRRDRLNEKLFFGSGTQLSVL.

The V and J genes are TRBV6-4 and TRBJ2-5; D not resolved. The CDR3 consists of 13 residues. The V gene's germline CDR1 is MRHNA and CDR2 SNTAGT. Trimming cost V 3 bases and J 1 base, with 6 bases left between them. CDR3 DNA sequence: TGTGCCAGCAGTGAGGGCCCCCAAGAGACCCAGTACTTC. Protein: CASSEGPQETQYF.

This clone was found a few times. The chain uses TRBV30 and TRBJ1-3; D is unclear. Germline CDR1 reads GTSNPN; CDR2 reads SVGIG (reference sequence). There are 14 residues in the CDR3. For the CDR3, the DNA is TGTGCTGGAACCGGTCGGAGCTCTGGAAACACCATATATTTT. Translating it yields CAGTGRSSGNTIYF. The whole variable domain, filled in from reference TRBV30 and TRBJ1-3, reads SQTIHQWPATLVQPVGSPLSLECTVEGTSNPNLYWYRQAAGRGLQLLFYSVGIGQISSEVPQNLSASRPQDRQFILSSKKLLLSDSGFYLCAGTGRSSGNTIYFGEGSWLTVV.

The rearrangement joins TRBV5-6 to TRBJ1-4; D gene ambiguous. The CDR3 length is 16 residues. The germline V gene has CDR1 SGHDT and CDR2 YYEEEE. V was clipped by 1 base and J by 8 bases, with 18 bases between them. The CDR3 DNA reads TGTGCCAGCAGCTTGTTGGCATTCGGGGAGGGCGAAAAACTGTTTTTT. Amino acid sequence: CASSLLAFGEGEKLFF.

V and J are TRBV2 and TRBJ1-2, with D possibly being TRBD1 (6 bases). V dropped 6 bases and J dropped 4 bases, with 15 bases sitting between them. Per the germline V gene, CDR1 is SNHLY and CDR2 is FYNNEI. CDR3 size: 14 residues. CDR3 region: CASRGHAPPYGYTF. The CDR3 region has the DNA TGTGCCAGCAGGGGACACGCGCCCCCCTATGGCTACACCTTC.

The rearrangement uses TRBV5-1 and TRBJ2-7; D is unclear. The CDR3 is 13 amino acids. The V end was cut by 9 bases, the J end by 0 bases, with 13 bases between. Looked up from germline, CDR1 is SGHRS and CDR2 is YFSETQ. For the CDR3, the DNA is TGCGCCACCATCGTACAGAGCTCCTACGAGCAGTACTTC. Protein sequence: CATIVQSSYEQYF. The whole variable domain, filled in from reference TRBV5-1 and TRBJ2-7, reads KAGVTQTPRYLIKTRGQQVTLSCSPISGHRSVSWYQQTPGQGLQFLFEYFSETQRNKGNFPGRFSGRQFSNSRSEMNVSTLELGDSALYLCATIVQSSYEQYFGPGTRLTVT.

This chain connects TRBV15 to TRBJ1-5, with D possibly being TRBD1 (5 bases). Germline V lookup: CDR1 LNHNV, CDR2 YYDKDF (reference sequence). This CDR3 comprises 12 residues. Trimming took 5 bases from V and 11 from J, leaving 13 bases between them. The CDR3 DNA follows: TGTGCCACCAGCGGATACGGGACTTCCCAGCATTTT. Translating gives CATSGYGTSQHF.

The rearrangement links TRBV5-1 to TRBJ1-6, with D uncertain. This CDR3 is built from 16 residues. Germline lookup yields CDR1 SGHRS and CDR2 YFSETQ. V was trimmed by 1 base and J by 0 bases, leaving 8 bases between them. CDR3 bases: TGCGCCAGCAGCTTGACGGAGAGCTCCTATAATTCACCCCTCCACTTT. Its translation: CASSLTESSYNSPLHF.

This rearrangement joins TRBV5-1 to TRBJ2-6; D is unresolved. CDR1 is SGHRS, CDR2 YFSETQ, per germline. The length of the CDR3 is 13 residues. V was cut by 6 bases and J by 0 bases, with 4 bases left in between. CDR3 in amino acids: CASTPSGANVLTF. The CDR3 nucleotides are TGCGCCAGCACTCCCTCTGGGGCCAACGTCCTGACTTTC.

The CDR3 bases are TGCGCCAGCAGCTTCCGGGACTCACTTAATACGCAGTATTTT. Translation gives CASSFRDSLNTQYF. This chain connects TRBV5-1 to TRBJ2-3, with a possible D match to TRBD2 (6 bases). Germline V gene lookup returns CDR1 SGHRS and CDR2 YFSETQ. The V gene lost 2 bases and the J gene lost 7 bases, with 14 bases spanning the gap. This CDR3 contains 14 residues. Full variable domain (outside the CDR3, taken from reference TRBV5-1 and TRBJ2-3): KAGVTQTPRYLIKTRGQQVTLSCSPISGHRSVSWYQQTPGQGLQFLFEYFSETQRNKGNFPGRFSGRQFSNSRSEMNVSTLELGDSALYLCASSFRDSLNTQYFGPGTRLTVL.

The chain is built from TRBV19 and TRBJ2-1; 8 positions match TRBD2. Trimming at V came to 9 bases and at J to 5 bases, leaving 6 bases not matched to a gene. Looked up from germline, CDR1 is LNHDA and CDR2 is SQIVND (reference sequence). The CDR3 is 13 residues long. The CDR3 nucleotides are TGTGCCAGCAGAACGCGGGGGGACAATGAGCAGTTCTTC. This translates into CASRTRGDNEQFF.

The rearrangement links TRBV11-2 to TRBJ2-3; D possibly corresponds to TRBD1 (5 bases). The CDR3 runs to 15 residues. Germline values: CDR1 SGHAT, CDR2 FQNNGV. V was shortened by 5 bases and J by 1 base, with 13 bases between the two germline ends. The CDR3 loop reads CASSPGIRGTDTQYF. CDR3 DNA: TGTGCCAGCAGCCCAGGGATTCGGGGCACAGATACGCAGTATTTT. The whole variable domain, remainder taken from reference TRBV11-2 and TRBJ2-3, is EAGVAQSPRYKIIEKRQSVAFWCNPISGHATLYWYQQILGQGPKLLIQFQNNGVVDDSQLPKDRFSAERLKGVDSTLKIQPAKLEDSAVYLCASSPGIRGTDTQYFGPGTRLTVL.

This clone was recorded only once. This chain uses TRBV30 with TRBJ2-3, with a possible D match to TRBD1 (5 bases). Trimming removed 4 bases at V and 4 bases at J, with 15 bases between. CDR3 length: 14 amino acids. CDR1 and CDR2 (germline): GTSNPN, SVGIG (reference sequence). CDR3 in amino acids: CAWNSGRASDTQYF. CDR3 nucleotides: TGTGCCTGGAATAGTGGCAGGGCGTCAGATACGCAGTATTTT. The complete variable domain, with remaining parts taken from reference TRBV30 and TRBJ2-3, reads SQTIHQWPATLVQPVGSPLSLECTVEGTSNPNLYWYRQAAGRGLQLLFYSVGIGQISSEVPQNLSASRPQDRQFILSSKKLLLSDSGFYLCAWNSGRASDTQYFGPGTRLTVL.

V gene TRBV4-2 combines with J gene TRBJ1-5, with no clear D. Trimming removed 2 bases from V and 1 base from J, with 9 bases in between. In germline, CDR1 is LGHNA, CDR2 YNFKEQ. The CDR3 contains 15 residues. The CDR3 loop is CASSQSGTSNQPQHF. CDR3 in DNA: TGTGCCAGCAGCCAATCAGGTACCAGCAATCAGCCCCAGCATTTT.

This clone was counted once. The rearrangement uses TRBV3-1 (or the pseudogene TRBV3-2) and TRBJ2-7, with 13 positions matching TRBD2. The germline CDR1 and CDR2 sequences are LGHDT and YNNKEL (reference sequence). The CDR3 totals 17 residues. With 4 bases clipped from V and 6 bases from J, the junction kept 12 bases outside the gene matches. The CDR3 DNA reads as TGTGCCAGCAGCCCTATAGGACTAGCGGGGGCCCCTGGCGAGCAGTACTTC. Translation: CASSPIGLAGAPGEQYF.

In the case of this clone: Other DNA sequences in the sample encode the same CDR3. The rearrangement links TRBV7-9 to TRBJ1-5; D remains unclear. Germline values: CDR1 SEHNR, CDR2 FQNEAQ (reference sequence). This CDR3 is built from 12 residues. The V end lost 5 bases, the J end lost 2 bases, and 4 bases lay between the germline ends. The CDR3 DNA follows: TGTGCCAGCAGCCCAGGCAATCAGCCCCAGCATTTT. It encodes CASSPGNQPQHF.